The subject of this entry is one T cell receptor (beta chain). Its antigen is unknown. The data derive from a study of early T cells in non-severe SARS-CoV-2 infection. Study overall: The sequenced material was bulk RNA from unsorted whole blood, and its chains were unpaired.

Researchers tagged individual cDNA molecules with unique molecular identifiers. From the 5' RACE reads, TCRdb called clonotypes with MiXCR, one entry per CDR3 protein. The sample holds some 67,000 distinct CDR3 sequences; approximately 13% are singletons and the top ten take roughly an eighth. Study-level results: Comparison of clonotypes with VDJdb favored anti-spike CD8 responses while missing private and CD4 specificities.

The source is an adult who was a healthcare worker with PCR-confirmed SARS-CoV-2 infection or an uninfected control (not recorded which). The specimen was whole blood.

The CDR3, as DNA: TGTGCCAGCAGCCAAGATGCAGGCCGGGGCGCCTATGGCTACACCTTC. Translation gives CASSQDAGRGAYGYTF. The chain is built from TRBV4-2 and TRBJ1-2; maybe TRBD1 (5 bases). Germline V lookup: CDR1 LGHNA, CDR2 YNFKEQ. This CDR3 is built from 16 residues. The germline V and J ends were trimmed by 0 bases and 4 bases, with 15 bases remaining between them.